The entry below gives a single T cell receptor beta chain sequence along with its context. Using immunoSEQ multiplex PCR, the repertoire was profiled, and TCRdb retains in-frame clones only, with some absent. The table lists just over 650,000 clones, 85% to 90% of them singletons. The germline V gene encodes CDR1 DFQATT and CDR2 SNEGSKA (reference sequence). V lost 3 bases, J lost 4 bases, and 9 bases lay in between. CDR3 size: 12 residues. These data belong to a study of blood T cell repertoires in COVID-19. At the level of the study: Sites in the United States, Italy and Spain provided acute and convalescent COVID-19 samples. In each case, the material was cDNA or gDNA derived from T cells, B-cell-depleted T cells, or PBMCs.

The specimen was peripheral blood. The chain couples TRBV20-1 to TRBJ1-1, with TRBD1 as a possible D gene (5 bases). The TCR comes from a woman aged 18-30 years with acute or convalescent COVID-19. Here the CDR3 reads CSASMTATEAFF. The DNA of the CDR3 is TGCAGTGCTAGTATGACAGCCACTGAAGCTTTCTTT.